Listed here are 8 T cell receptor beta chains from one sample, sequenced in a study of cytomegalovirus exposure and HLA in healthy donors. Generated by immunoSEQ multiplex PCR, the TCRdb table keeps only in-frame clones and is missing some. The sample holds approximately 260,000 clones, 75% to 90% seen once. Material: PBMCs. Receptor source: a woman aged 30 to 39 in good health and CMV-seropositive.

The gene calls are TRBV5-1 and TRBJ2-3; 8 bases line up with TRBD2. Germline-derived CDR1 and CDR2 are SGHRS and YFSETQ. This CDR3 is built from 18 residues. J was trimmed by 4 bases and V by 4 bases; bases with no gene match: 17. CDR3: CASSHRGLAGRKADTQYF. CDR3 nucleotide sequence: TGCGCCAGCAGCCACCGTGGTTTAGCGGGACGAAAGGCAGATACGCAGTATTTT.

V gene TRBV27 combines with J gene TRBJ1-3; 7 positions agree with TRBD1. Germline V lookup: CDR1 MNHEY, CDR2 SMNVEV (reference sequence). V was pared by 6 bases and J by 2 bases, with 4 bases of the junction left unmatched. The CDR3 loop spans 14 amino acids. CDR3 DNA: TGTGCCAGCAGAGGACAGGCGGCTGGAAACACCATATATTTT. Translated, it gives CASRGQAAGNTIYF.

The chain is built from TRBV19 and TRBJ1-2; D may be TRBD1 (6 bases). This CDR3 is 16 amino acids long. With 0 bases removed from V and 0 bases from J, the gap between germline ends came to 11 bases. Germline V gives CDR1 LNHDA, CDR2 SQIVND (reference sequence). The CDR3 sequence: CASSIEQGAANYGYTF. The CDR3 DNA is TGTGCCAGTAGTATAGAACAGGGAGCCGCTAACTATGGCTACACCTTC.

The chain recombines TRBV27 with TRBJ1-4, with D maybe TRBD1 (6 bases). V lost 5 bases to trimming and J lost 7 bases, with 14 bases between them. CDR1 is MNHEY, CDR2 SMNVEV, per germline (reference sequence). The CDR3 contains 14 residues. CDR3 in amino acids: CASSGGSRSEKLFF. CDR3 nucleotides: TGTGCCAGCAGTGGGGGCAGTAGGAGTGAAAAACTGTTTTTT.

CDR3 residues: CASNGVREKLFF. The CDR3 DNA reads as TGTGCCAGCAACGGGGTTAGGGAAAAACTGTTTTTT. The chain combines TRBV25-1 with TRBJ1-4; D is ambiguous. V was clipped by 7 bases and J by 8 bases, with 11 bases between them. Germline CDR1 reads MGHDK; CDR2 reads SYGVNS. There are 12 residues in the CDR3.

The chain carries TRBV5-4 and TRBJ1-1, with 7 bases identical to TRBD1. V lost 3 bases, J lost 0 bases, and 5 bases stayed unmatched. The CDR3 extends over 15 amino acids. Germline assignment: CDR1 SGHNT and CDR2 YYREEE (reference sequence). CDR3 nucleotides: TGTGCCAGCAGCTCGCGGGGACAGTTGAACACTGAAGCTTTCTTT. It encodes CASSSRGQLNTEAFF.

J is TRBJ2-3 and V is TRBV7-6; 11 nucleotides agree with TRBD1. Germline CDR1 is SGHVS and CDR2 is FNYEAQ. V was clipped by 5 bases and J by 8 bases; unmatched bases: 6. The CDR3 is made up of 14 amino acids. This CDR3 is CASSPGTGGSTQYF. DNA for the CDR3: TGTGCCAGCAGCCCAGGGACAGGGGGTAGTACGCAGTATTTT.

V and J are TRBV28 and TRBJ1-1; 9 bases agree with TRBD1. V shed 6 bases and J 2 bases; nucleotides not matched to a gene: 4. Germline CDR1 reads MDHEN; CDR2 reads SYDVKM. CDR3 length equals 14 residues. This CDR3 is CASSLTGGNTEAFF. The CDR3 nucleotides are TGTGCCAGCAGCCTTACAGGGGGCAACACTGAAGCTTTCTTT.